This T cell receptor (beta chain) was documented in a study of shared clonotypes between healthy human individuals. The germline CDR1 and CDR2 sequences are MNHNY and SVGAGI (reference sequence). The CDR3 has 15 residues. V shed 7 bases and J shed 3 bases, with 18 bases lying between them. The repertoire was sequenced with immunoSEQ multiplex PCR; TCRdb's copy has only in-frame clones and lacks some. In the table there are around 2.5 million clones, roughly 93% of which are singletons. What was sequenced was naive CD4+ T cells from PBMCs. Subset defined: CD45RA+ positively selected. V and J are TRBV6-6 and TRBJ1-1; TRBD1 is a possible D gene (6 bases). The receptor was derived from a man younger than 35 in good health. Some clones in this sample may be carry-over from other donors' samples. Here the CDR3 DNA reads TGTGCCAGCACCACCGGGGGGCCTATTCACACTGAAGCTTTCTTT. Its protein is CASTTGGPIHTEAFF.